This T cell receptor beta chain was sequenced for a study of blood T cell repertoires in COVID-19. As for the study in general: The samples span acute and convalescent COVID-19 from the United States, Italy and Spain.

Those enrolled in Seattle joined during active infection and were followed longitudinally afterward. V lost 7 bases, J lost 8 bases, and 17 bases lay in between. The CDR3 covers 13 residues. In germline, CDR1 is SGHTA, CDR2 FQGNSA. Authors' processing steps: Nucleated cell number was recorded as an estimate derived from reference gene primer amplification. Clones were read by immunoSEQ multiplex PCR, and TCRdb kept only the in-frame ones, dropping some. The V and J calls and the clone size are those of that table, but D and trimming were determined from the DNA. Of some 72,000 clones in the sample, more than 70% were seen once.

Material for sequencing was peripheral blood. The chain links TRBV7-2 to TRBJ1-2, with D perhaps TRBD1 (5 bases). The TCR comes from a man between 50 and 59 years old with COVID-19, enrolled during active disease. The CDR3 region is CASTLVGEGGYTF. The CDR3 coding sequence is TGTGCCAGCACCCTTGTGGGGGAGGGGGGCTACACCTTC.